These T cell receptor beta chains were read from a single sample in a study of T cells in Graves' hyperthyroidism and ophthalmopathy. TCRdb recomputed calls from the multiplex PCR reads with MiXCR, one row per CDR3 protein. The sample has about 680,000 distinct CDR3 sequences; around 40% are singletons. The sample comprised blood. Every receptor here comes from a woman aged 40 to 50 with Graves' hyperthyroidism. Both conserved end residues are part of each CDR3. Each record gives: V gene, clone size, J gene, D gene, CDR3 protein, CDR3 DNA. A D gene is named only where the DNA matches it firmly. Clone size is given for some rows only: seen once, a few or many times, or a class if the clone is expanded.

>TRBV20-1|once|TRBJ2-1|TRBD2
CGARPGLAKKNEQFF
TGCGGTGCTAGACCGGGACTAGCGAAAAAAAACGAGCAGTTCTTC
>TRBV6-1|NA|TRBJ2-7|NA
CASSRPQLDSYF
TGTGCCAGCAGCCGACCCCAACTGGACAGCTACTTC
>TRBV20-1|NA|TRBJ1-5|NA
CSARRTDLKSNQPQHF
TGCAGTGCTAGACGGACAGACCTAAAGAGCAATCAGCCCCAGCATTTT
>TRBV10-3|NA|TRBJ2-7|TRBD1
CAISAGQGVNEQYF
TGTGCCATCAGTGCCGGACAGGGGGTCAATGAGCAGTACTTC
>TRBV7-2|NA|TRBJ2-2|TRBD1
CASSFRDRDGELFF
TGTGCCAGCAGCTTCCGGGACAGGGACGGGGAGCTGTTTTTT
>TRBV4-3|many|TRBJ1-2|TRBD1
CASSQGPRGTDGGYTF
TGCGCCAGCAGCCAAGGGCCCAGAGGGACAGATGGTGGCTACACCTTC
>TRBV10-3|NA|TRBJ2-2|TRBD2
CASNLSGADTGELFF
TGTGCCAGCAACTTAAGCGGGGCGGACACCGGGGAGCTGTTTTTT
>TRBV4-1|NA|TRBJ1-6|NA
CASSQKVGVPLHF
TGCGCCAGCAGCCAAAAAGTTGGTGTCCCCCTCCACTTT
>TRBV10-3|many|TRBJ2-7|TRBD1
CAISPKGQTYEQYF
TGTGCCATCAGCCCCAAGGGACAGACCTACGAGCAGTACTTC
>TRBV29-1|many|TRBJ2-7|TRBD2
CSVETSKTYEQYF
TGCAGCGTTGAGACTAGCAAGACCTACGAGCAGTACTTC
>TRBV7-9|NA|TRBJ1-3|TRBD1
CASSSRQGDGYTIYF
TGTGCCAGCAGCTCACGGCAGGGGGATGGCTACACCATATATTTT
>TRBV20-1|many|TRBJ1-4|TRBD1
CSARDRTGLNEKLFF
TGCAGTGCTAGAGATAGGACAGGCCTTAATGAAAAACTGTTTTTT
>TRBV27|NA|TRBJ1-1|TRBD1
CASSFGTVLNTEAFF
TGTGCCAGCAGTTTTGGGACAGTCTTGAACACTGAAGCTTTCTTT
>TRBV28|NA|TRBJ1-1|TRBD1
CASSPASEGAGNTEAFF
TGTGCCAGCAGTCCTGCTAGTGAGGGGGCGGGGAACACTGAAGCTTTCTTT
>TRBV7-8|NA|TRBJ1-2|NA
CASSQDLGTEHTF
TGTGCCAGCAGCCAAGATTTAGGGACGGAGCACACCTTC
>TRBV2|few|TRBJ1-1|NA
CASSEWTESTEAFF
TGTGCCAGCAGTGAATGGACAGAATCGACTGAAGCTTTCTTT
>TRBV6-2/TRBV6-3|few|TRBJ1-2|NA
CASSYLPREVYGYTF
TGTGCCAGCAGTTACCTACCCCGGGAGGTCTATGGCTACACCTTC
>TRBV9|few|TRBJ2-2|TRBD1
CASIRGQSTGELFF
TGTGCCAGCATCCGGGGACAGAGCACCGGGGAGCTGTTTTTT
>TRBV9|NA|TRBJ2-2|NA
CASSVWRTATTGELFF
TGTGCCAGCAGCGTATGGAGGACAGCAACCACCGGGGAGCTGTTTTTT
>TRBV20-1|many|TRBJ1-2|TRBD1
CSARDTGTGSYGYTF
TGCAGTGCTAGAGATACCGGGACAGGGTCTTATGGCTACACCTTC
>TRBV12-3/TRBV12-4|many|TRBJ1-2|NA
CASTAETLYGYTF
TGTGCCAGCACCGCCGAAACGCTCTATGGCTACACCTTC
>TRBV7-2|few|TRBJ2-2|NA
CASRDSLDTGELFF
TGTGCCAGCAGAGACAGCCTGGACACCGGGGAGCTGTTTTTT
>TRBV19|NA|TRBJ1-6|NA
CASSIVLRENSPLHF
TGTGCCAGTAGTATAGTCCTGAGGGAAAATTCACCCCTCCACTTT
>TRBV20-1|NA|TRBJ2-5|TRBD2
CSARGGIAGETQYF
TGCAGTGCTAGAGGGGGTATAGCGGGAGAGACCCAGTACTTC